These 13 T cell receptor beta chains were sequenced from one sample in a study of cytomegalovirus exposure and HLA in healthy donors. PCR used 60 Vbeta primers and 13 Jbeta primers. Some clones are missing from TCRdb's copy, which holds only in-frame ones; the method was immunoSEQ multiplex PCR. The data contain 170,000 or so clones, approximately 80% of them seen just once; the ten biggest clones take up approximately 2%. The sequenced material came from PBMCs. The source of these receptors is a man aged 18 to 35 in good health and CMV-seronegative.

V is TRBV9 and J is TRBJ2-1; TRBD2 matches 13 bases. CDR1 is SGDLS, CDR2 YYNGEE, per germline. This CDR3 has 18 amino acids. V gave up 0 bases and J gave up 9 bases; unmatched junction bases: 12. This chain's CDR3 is CASSVGRLAGGIWSEQFF. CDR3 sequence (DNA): TGTGCCAGCAGCGTAGGAAGACTAGCGGGGGGAATTTGGAGTGAGCAGTTCTTC.

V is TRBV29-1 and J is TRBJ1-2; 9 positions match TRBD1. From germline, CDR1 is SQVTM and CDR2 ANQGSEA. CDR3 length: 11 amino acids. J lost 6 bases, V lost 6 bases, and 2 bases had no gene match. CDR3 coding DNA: TGCAGCGTACAGGGGGCGGATGGCTACACCTTC. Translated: CSVQGADGYTF.

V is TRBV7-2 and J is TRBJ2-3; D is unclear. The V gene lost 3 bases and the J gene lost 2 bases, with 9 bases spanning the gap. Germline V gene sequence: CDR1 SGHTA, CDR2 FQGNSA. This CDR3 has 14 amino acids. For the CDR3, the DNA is TGTGCCAGCAGCTTGAACAGCCTCACAGATACGCAGTATTTT. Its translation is CASSLNSLTDTQYF.

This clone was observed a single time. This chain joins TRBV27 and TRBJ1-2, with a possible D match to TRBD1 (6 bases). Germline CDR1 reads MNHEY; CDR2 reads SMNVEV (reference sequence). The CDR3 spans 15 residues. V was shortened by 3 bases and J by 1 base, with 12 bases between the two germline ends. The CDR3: CASSLNGQSNYGYTF. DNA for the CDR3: TGTGCCAGCAGTTTGAACGGACAGAGTAACTATGGCTACACCTTC.

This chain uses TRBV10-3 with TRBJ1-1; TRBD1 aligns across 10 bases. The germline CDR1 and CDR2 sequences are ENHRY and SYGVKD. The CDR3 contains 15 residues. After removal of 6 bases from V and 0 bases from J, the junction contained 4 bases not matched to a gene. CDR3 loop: CAISDRGQMNTEAFF. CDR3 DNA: TGTGCCATCAGCGACAGGGGGCAAATGAACACTGAAGCTTTCTTT.

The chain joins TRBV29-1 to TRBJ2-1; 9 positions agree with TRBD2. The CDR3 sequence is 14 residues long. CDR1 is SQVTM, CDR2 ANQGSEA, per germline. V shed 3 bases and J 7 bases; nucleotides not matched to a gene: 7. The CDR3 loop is CSVDLTSGINEQFF. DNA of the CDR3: TGCAGCGTTGATTTGACTAGCGGCATAAATGAGCAGTTCTTC.

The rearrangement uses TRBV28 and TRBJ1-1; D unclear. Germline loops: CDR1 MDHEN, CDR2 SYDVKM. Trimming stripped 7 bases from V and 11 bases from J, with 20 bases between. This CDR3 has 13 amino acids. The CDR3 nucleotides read TGTGCCAGCAATGAGGGTGCCCTACGGTGGGCTTTCTTT. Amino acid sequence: CASNEGALRWAFF.

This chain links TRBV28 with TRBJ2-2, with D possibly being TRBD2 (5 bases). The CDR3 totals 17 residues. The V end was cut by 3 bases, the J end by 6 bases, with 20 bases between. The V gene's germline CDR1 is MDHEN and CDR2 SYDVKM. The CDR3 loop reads CASSFSEGMVPPGELFF. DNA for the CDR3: TGTGCCAGCAGTTTCAGTGAGGGAATGGTCCCTCCCGGGGAGCTGTTTTTT.

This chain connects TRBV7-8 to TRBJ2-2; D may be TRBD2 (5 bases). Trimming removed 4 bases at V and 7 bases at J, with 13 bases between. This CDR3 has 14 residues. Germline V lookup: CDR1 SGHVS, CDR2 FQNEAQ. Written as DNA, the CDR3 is TGTGCCAGCAGCTCACCTAGCTGGGGCGGGGAGCTGTTTTTT. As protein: CASSSPSWGGELFF.

For the CDR3, the DNA is TGTGCCAGCAGCTTGGAGGGGCCCACTGAAGCTTTCTTT. This gives the protein CASSLEGPTEAFF. This chain links TRBV5-5 with TRBJ1-1; a weak D match, TRBD1 (5 bases). CDR1 is SGHKS and CDR2 is YYEKEE in the germline V gene (reference sequence). The V end was cut by 0 bases, the J end by 4 bases, with 7 bases between. The CDR3 spans 13 residues. Full variable domain (rest looked up from reference TRBV5-5 and TRBJ1-1): DAGVTQSPTHLIKTRGQQVTLRCSPISGHKSVSWYQQVLGQGPQFIFQYYEKEERGRGNFPDRFSARQFPNYSSELNVNALLLGDSALYLCASSLEGPTEAFFGQGTRLTVV.

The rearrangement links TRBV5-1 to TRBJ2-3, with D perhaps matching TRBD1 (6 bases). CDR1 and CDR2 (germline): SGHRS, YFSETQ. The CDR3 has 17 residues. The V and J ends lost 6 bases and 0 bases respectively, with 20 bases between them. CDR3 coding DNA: TGCGCCAGCAATCATCAGGGGTCAACCTTTAGCACAGATACGCAGTATTTT. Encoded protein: CASNHQGSTFSTDTQYF.

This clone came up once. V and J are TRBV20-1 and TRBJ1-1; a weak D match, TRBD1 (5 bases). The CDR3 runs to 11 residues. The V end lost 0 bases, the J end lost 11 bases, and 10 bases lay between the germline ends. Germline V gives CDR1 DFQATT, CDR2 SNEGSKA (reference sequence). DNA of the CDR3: TGCAGTGCTAGAGATACGGGGGGGGCTTTCTTT. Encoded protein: CSARDTGGAFF.

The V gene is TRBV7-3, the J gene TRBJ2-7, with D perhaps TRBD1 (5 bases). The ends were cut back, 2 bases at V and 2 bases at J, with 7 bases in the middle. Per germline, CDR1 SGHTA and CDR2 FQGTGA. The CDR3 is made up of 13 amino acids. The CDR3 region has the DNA TGTGCCAGCAGCTTAGGGGCGACCTACGAGCAGTACTTC. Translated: CASSLGATYEQYF.